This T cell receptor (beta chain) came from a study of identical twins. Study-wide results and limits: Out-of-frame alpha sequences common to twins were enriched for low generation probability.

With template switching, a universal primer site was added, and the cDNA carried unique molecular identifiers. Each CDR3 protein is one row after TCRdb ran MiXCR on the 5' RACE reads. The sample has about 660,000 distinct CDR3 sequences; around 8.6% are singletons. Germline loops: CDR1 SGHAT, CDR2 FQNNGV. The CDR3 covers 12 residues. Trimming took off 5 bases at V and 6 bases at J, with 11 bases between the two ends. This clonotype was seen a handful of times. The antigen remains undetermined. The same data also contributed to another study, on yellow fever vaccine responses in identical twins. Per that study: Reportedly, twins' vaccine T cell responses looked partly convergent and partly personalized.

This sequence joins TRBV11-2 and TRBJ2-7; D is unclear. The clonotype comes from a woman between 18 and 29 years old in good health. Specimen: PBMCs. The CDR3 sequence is CASSRRSREQYF. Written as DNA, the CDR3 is TGTGCCAGCAGCCGAAGGTCGCGCGAGCAGTACTTC.